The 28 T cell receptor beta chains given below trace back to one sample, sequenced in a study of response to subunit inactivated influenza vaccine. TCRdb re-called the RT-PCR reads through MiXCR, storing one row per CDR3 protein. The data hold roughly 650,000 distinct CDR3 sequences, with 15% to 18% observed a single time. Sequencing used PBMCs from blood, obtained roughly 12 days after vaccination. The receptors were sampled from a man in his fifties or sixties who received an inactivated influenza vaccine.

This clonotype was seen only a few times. The CDR3 is CASSPRISGNEQFF. The CDR3, as DNA: TGTGCCAGCAGTCCTAGAATTAGCGGGAATGAGCAGTTCTTC. The J gene is TRBJ2-1, the V gene TRBV12-3 or TRBV12-4, with 7 bases aligning to TRBD2. This CDR3 spans 14 amino acids. The J segment lost 7 bases and the V segment lost 5 bases, leaving 8 bases of the junction unmatched.

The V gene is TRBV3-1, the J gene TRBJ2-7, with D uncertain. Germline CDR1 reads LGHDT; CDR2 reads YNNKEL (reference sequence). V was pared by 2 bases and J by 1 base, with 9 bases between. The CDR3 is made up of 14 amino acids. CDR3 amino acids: CASSQNYGSYEQYF. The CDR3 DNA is TGTGCCAGCAGCCAAAACTACGGTTCCTACGAGCAGTACTTC.

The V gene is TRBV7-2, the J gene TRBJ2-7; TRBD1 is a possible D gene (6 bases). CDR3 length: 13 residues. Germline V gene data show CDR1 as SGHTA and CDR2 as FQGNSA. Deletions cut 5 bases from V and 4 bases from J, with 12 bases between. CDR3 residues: CASSTVQGYEQYF. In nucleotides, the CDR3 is TGTGCCAGCAGCACCGTACAGGGTTACGAGCAGTACTTC.

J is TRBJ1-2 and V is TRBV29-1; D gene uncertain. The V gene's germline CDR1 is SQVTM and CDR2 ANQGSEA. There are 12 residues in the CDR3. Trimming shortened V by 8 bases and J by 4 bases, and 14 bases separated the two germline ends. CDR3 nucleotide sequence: TGCAGCCCTAGTAGGGCTTCCTATGGCTACACCTTC. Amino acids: CSPSRASYGYTF.

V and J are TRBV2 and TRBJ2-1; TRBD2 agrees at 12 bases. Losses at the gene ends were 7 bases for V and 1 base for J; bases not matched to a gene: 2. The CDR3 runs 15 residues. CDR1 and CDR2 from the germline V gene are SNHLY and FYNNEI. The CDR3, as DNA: TGTGCCAGCACCGGGACTAGCGGGTCCTACAATGAGCAGTTCTTC. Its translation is CASTGTSGSYNEQFF.

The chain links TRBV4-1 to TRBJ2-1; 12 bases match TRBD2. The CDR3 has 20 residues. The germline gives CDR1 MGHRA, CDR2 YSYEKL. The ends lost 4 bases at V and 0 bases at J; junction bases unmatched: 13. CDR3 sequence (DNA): TGCGCCAGCAGCCCCTATGACCTAGCGGGGGGGCTCAGCTCCTACAATGAGCAGTTCTTC. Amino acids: CASSPYDLAGGLSSYNEQFF.

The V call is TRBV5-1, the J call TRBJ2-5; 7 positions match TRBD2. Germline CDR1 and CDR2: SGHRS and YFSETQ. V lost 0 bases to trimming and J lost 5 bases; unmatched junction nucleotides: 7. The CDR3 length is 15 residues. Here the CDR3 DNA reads TGCGCCAGCAGCTTGGTTTCTAGCGGTTGGGAGACCCAGTACTTC. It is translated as CASSLVSSGWETQYF.

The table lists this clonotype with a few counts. The CDR3 loop is CASSQAASAYYEQYF. CDR3 DNA sequence: TGTGCCAGCAGCCAAGCCGCTAGCGCGTACTACGAGCAGTACTTC. The rearrangement links TRBV3-1 to TRBJ2-7; a possible D gene is TRBD2 (6 bases). Germline CDR1 is LGHDT and CDR2 is YNNKEL (reference sequence). The CDR3 has 15 residues. V lost 1 base, J lost 3 bases, and 13 bases lay in between.

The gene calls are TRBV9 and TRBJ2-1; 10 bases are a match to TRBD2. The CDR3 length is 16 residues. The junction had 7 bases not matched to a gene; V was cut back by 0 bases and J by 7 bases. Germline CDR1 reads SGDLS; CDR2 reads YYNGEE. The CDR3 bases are TGTGCCAGCAGCGTAGAGTCTAGCGGGGGCTATAATGAGCAGTTCTTC. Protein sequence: CASSVESSGGYNEQFF.

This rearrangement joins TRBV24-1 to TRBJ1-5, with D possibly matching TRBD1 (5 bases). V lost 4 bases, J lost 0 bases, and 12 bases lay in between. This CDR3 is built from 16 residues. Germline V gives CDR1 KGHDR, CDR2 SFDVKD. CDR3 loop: CATSDRDSYSNQPQHF. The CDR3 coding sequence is TGTGCCACCAGTGACAGAGACAGCTATAGCAATCAGCCCCAGCATTTT.

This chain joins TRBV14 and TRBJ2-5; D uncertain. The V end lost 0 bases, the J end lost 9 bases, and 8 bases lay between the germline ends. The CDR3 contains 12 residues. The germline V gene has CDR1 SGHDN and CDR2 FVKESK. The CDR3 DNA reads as TGTGCCAGCAGCCAAGACCGGACGGCCCAGTACTTC. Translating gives CASSQDRTAQYF.

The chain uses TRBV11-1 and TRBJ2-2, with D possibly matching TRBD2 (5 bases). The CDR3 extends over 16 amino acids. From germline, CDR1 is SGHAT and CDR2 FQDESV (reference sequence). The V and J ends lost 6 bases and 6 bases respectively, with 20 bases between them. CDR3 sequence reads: CASSGPRRAVSGELFF. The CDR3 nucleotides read TGTGCCAGCAGTGGGCCCCGCCGAGCGGTGTCCGGGGAGCTGTTTTTT.

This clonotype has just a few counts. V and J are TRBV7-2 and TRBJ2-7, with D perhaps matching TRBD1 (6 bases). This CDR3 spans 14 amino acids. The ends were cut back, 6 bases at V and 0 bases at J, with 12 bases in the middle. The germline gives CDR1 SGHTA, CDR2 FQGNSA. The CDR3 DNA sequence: TGTGCCAGCAGGGCAGGGGAAACCTCCTACGAGCAGTACTTC. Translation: CASRAGETSYEQYF.

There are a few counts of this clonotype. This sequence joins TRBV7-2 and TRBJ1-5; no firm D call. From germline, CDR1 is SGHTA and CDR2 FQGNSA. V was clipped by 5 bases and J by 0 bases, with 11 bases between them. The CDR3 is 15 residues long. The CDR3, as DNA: TGTGCCAGCAGCGAAGGAGTATATAGCAATCAGCCCCAGCATTTT. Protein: CASSEGVYSNQPQHF.

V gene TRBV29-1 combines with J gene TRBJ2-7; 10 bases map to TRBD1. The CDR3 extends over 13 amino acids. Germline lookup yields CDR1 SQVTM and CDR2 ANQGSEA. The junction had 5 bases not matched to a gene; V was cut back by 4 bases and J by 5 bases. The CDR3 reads CSVVRDRGHEQYF. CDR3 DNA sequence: TGCAGCGTTGTTAGGGACAGGGGTCACGAGCAGTACTTC.

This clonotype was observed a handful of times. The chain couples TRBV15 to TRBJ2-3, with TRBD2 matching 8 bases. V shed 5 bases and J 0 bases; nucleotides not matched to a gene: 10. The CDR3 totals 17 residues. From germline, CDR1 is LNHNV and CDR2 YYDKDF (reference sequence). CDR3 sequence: CATSGSTSDRSTDTQYF. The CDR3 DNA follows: TGTGCCACCAGCGGATCGACTAGCGATAGAAGCACAGATACGCAGTATTTT. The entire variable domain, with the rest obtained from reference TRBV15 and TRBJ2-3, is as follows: DAMVIQNPRYQVTQFGKPVTLSCSQTLNHNVMYWYQQKSSQAPKLLFHYYDKDFNNEADTPDNFQSRRPNTSFCFLDIRSPGLGDTAMYLCATSGSTSDRSTDTQYFGPGTRLTVL.

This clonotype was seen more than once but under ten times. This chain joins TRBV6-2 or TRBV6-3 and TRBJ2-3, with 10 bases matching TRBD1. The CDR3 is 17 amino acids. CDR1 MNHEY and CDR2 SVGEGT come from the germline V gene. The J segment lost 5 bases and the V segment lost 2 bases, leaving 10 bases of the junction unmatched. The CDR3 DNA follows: TGTGCCAGCAGTTACCCCCGCGGGGACAGGGGTTTAGATACGCAGTATTTT. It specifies CASSYPRGDRGLDTQYF.

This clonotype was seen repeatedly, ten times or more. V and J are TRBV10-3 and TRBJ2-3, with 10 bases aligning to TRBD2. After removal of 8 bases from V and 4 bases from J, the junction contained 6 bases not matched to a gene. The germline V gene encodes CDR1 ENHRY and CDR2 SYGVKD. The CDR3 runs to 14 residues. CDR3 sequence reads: CAIGGSGRPDTQYF. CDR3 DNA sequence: TGTGCCATCGGTGGTAGCGGGAGGCCAGATACGCAGTATTTT.

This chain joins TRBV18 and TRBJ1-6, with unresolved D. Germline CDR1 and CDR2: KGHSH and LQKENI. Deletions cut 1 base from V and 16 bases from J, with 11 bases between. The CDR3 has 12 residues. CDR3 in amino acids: CASSPRRGELHF. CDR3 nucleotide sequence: TGTGCCAGCTCACCACGGAGAGGCGAGCTCCACTTT. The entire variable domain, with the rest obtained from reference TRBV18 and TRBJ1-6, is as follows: NAGVMQNPRHLVRRRGQEARLRCSPMKGHSHVYWYRQLPEEGLKFMVYLQKENIIDESGMPKERFSAEFPKEGPSILRIQQVVRGDSAAYFCASSPRRGELHFGNGTRLTVT.

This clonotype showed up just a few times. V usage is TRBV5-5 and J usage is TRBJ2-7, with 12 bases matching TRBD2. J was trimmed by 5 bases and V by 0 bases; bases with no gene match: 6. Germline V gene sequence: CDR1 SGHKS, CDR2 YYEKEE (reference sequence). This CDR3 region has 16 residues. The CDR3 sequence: CASSLGTSGGFNEQYF. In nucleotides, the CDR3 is TGTGCCAGCAGCTTGGGAACTAGCGGGGGGTTCAACGAGCAGTACTTC.

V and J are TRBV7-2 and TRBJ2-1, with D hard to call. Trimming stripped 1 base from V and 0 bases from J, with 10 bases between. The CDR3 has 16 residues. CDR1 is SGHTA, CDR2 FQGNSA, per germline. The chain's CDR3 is CASSLEATSSYNEQFF. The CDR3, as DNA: TGTGCCAGCAGCTTAGAGGCAACGAGCTCCTACAATGAGCAGTTCTTC.

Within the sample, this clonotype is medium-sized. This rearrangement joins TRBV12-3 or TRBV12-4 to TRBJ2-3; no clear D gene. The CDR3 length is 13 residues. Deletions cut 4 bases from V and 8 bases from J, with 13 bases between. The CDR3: CASSSDLPGTQYF. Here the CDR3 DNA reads TGTGCCAGCAGTTCTGACTTACCGGGTACGCAGTATTTT.

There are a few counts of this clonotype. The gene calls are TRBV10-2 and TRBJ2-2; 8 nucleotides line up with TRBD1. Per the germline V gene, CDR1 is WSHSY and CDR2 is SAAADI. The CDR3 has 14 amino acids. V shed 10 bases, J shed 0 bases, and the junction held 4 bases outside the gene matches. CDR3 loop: CAIKGQANTGELFF. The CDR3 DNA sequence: TGCGCCATCAAGGGACAGGCGAACACCGGGGAGCTGTTTTTT.

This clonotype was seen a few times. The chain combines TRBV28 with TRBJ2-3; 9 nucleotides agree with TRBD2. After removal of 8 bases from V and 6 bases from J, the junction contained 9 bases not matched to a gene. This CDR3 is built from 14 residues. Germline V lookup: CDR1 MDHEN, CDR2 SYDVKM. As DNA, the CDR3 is TGTGCCAGCTCCGGACTAGCGAACATGGATACGCAGTATTTT. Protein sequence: CASSGLANMDTQYF.

Here the CDR3 reads CATSRDRGGQTQYF. The DNA of the CDR3 is TGTGCCACCAGCAGAGATCGGGGGGGACAGACCCAGTACTTC. The rearrangement joins TRBV15 to TRBJ2-5; TRBD2 matches at 8 bases. The CDR3 covers 14 residues. The V gene's germline CDR1 is LNHNV and CDR2 YYDKDF (reference sequence). Losses at the gene ends were 0 bases for V and 6 bases for J; bases not matched to a gene: 3.

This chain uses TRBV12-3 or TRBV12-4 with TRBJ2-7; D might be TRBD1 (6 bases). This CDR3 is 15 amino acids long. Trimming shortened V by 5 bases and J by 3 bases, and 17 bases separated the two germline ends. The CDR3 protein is CASSSGRGGHYEQYF. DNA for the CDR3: TGTGCCAGCAGTAGTGGCAGGGGCGGGCACTACGAGCAGTACTTC.

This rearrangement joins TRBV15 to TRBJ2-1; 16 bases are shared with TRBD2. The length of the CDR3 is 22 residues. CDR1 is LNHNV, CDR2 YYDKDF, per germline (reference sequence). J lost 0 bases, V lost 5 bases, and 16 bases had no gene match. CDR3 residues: CATSEGTSGRVNYPSSYNEQFF. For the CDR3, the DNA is TGTGCCACCAGCGAAGGGACTAGCGGGAGGGTTAATTACCCAAGCTCCTACAATGAGCAGTTCTTC.

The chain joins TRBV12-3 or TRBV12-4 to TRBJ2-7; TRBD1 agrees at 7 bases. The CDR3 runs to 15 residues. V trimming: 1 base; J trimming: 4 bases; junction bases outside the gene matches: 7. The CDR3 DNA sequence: TGTGCCAGCAGTTTAGACCCAGGGGGTTCTTACGAGCAGTACTTC. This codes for CASSLDPGGSYEQYF.